This T cell receptor (beta chain) was sequenced for a study of cytomegalovirus exposure and HLA in healthy donors. The PCR made use of 60 Vbeta and 13 Jbeta primers. Libraries were prepared by immunoSEQ multiplex PCR; TCRdb keeps only in-frame clonotypes and omits some of them. The sample lists 200,000 or so clones; approximately 81% were seen once. Trimming left V 3 bases short and J 4 bases short, with 15 bases between. Germline V CDR1 and CDR2: SNHLY, FYNNEI. The CDR3 consists of 15 residues. The receptor's source is a boy younger than 18 in good health and CMV-seronegative. The rearrangement joins TRBV2 to TRBJ1-1, with D perhaps matching TRBD1 (6 bases). Sample: PBMCs. CDR3 nucleotide sequence: TGTGCCAGCAGTGATTGGCTTAGAGGGGGCACTGAAGCTTTCTTT. It yields the protein CASSDWLRGGTEAFF.